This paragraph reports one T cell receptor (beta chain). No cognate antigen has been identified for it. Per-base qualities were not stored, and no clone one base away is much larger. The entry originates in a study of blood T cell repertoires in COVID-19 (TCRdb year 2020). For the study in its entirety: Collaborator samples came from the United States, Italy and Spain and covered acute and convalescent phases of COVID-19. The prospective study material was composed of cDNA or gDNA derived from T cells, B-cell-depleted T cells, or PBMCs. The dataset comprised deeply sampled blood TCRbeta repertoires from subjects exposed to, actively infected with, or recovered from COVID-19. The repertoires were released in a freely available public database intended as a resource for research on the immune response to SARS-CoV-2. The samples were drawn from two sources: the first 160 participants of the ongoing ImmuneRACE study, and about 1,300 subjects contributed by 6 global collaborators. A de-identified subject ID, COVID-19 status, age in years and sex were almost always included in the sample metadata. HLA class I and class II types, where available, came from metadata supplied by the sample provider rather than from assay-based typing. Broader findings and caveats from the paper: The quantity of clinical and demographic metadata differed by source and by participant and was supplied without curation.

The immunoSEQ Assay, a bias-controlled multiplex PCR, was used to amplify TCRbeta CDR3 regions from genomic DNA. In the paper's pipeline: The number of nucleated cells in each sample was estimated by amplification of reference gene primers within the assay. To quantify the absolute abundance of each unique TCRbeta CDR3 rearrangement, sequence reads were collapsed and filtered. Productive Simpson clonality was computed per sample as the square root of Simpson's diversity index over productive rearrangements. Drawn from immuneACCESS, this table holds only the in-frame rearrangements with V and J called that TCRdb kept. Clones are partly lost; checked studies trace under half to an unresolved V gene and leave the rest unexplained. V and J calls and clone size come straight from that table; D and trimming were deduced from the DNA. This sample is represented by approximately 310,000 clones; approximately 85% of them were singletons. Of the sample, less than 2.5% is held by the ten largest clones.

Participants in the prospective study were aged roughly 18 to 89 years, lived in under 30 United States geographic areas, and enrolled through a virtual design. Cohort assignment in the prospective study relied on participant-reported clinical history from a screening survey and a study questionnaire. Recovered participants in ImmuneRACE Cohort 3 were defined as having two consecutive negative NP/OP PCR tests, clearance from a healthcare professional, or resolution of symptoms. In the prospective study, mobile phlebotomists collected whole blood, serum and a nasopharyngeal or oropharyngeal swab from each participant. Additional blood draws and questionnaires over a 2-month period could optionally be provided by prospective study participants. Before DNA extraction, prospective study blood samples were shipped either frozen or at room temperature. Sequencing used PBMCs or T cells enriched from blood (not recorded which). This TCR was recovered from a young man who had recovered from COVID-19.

The nucleotide sequence reads TGTGCCAGCAGCAAAGAGGGGGGGCGATGTCCCGGGGAGCTGTTTTTT. This sequence encodes CASSKEGGRCPGELFF. The chain employs TRBV21-1 and TRBJ2-2; the listed D gene, TRBD2, was not tested against the DNA. TRBV21-1 is given as a pseudogene. There are 16 amino acids in the CDR3, from cysteine to phenylalanine inclusive. Only CDR3 DNA is held: 48 bases, read in frame from base 1.